These 27 T cell receptor beta chains came from one sample sequenced in a study of CD8+ T cells in alopecia areata. Following extraction, RNA underwent reverse transcription to cDNA, which served as the sequencing template. Clones were sequenced by immunoSEQ multiplex PCR, and TCRdb holds only the in-frame ones, with some missing. The sample shows more than 200,000 clones, around 67% of them seen only once. The sample here was CD4+ T cells sorted from blood, taken at week 0. Receptor source: a human donor with alopecia areata.

V is TRBV2 and J is TRBJ1-2; perhaps TRBD1 as D (6 bases). Trimming took 6 bases from V and 5 from J, leaving 16 bases between them. Germline V gene data show CDR1 as SNHLY and CDR2 as FYNNEI. The CDR3 loop spans 14 amino acids. This chain's CDR3 is CASSQGGATYGYTF. CDR3 bases: TGTGCCAGCAGCCAAGGGGGGGCCACGTATGGCTACACCTTC. The full variable domain, in which reference TRBV2 and TRBJ1-2 provide the parts outside the CDR3, is EPEVTQTPSHQVTQMGQEVILRCVPISNHLYFYWYRQILGQKVEFLVSFYNNEISEKSEIFDDQFSVERPDGSNFTLKIRSTKLEDSAMYFCASSQGGATYGYTFGSGTRLTVV.

Of note for this clone: Other DNA sequences from this sample encode an identical CDR3 as well. The genes are TRBV15 and TRBJ1-3; D uncertain. Trimming shortened V by 3 bases and J by 0 bases, and 9 bases separated the two germline ends. The CDR3 contains 15 residues. Germline V gene lookup returns CDR1 LNHNV and CDR2 YYDKDF (reference sequence). The CDR3 region has the DNA TGTGCCACCAGCAGGGACGGTGGCTCTGGAAACACCATATATTTT. Protein sequence: CATSRDGGSGNTIYF.

This chain connects TRBV25-1 to TRBJ1-2, with D unresolved. With 4 bases removed from V and 4 bases from J, the gap between germline ends came to 7 bases. This CDR3 region has 12 residues. Germline V gene lookup returns CDR1 MGHDK and CDR2 SYGVNS. Here the CDR3 DNA reads TGTGCCAGCAGTGTGGCAAGCTATGGCTACACCTTC. Its translation is CASSVASYGYTF.

This clone was found once. CDR3 sequence reads: CASSRTGGNNQPQHF. CDR3 nucleotide sequence: TGTGCCAGCAGCCGAACAGGGGGGAACAATCAGCCCCAGCATTTT. The chain recombines TRBV7-2 with TRBJ1-5; 8 bases match TRBD1. Germline CDR1 SGHTA, CDR2 FQGNSA. The length of the CDR3 is 15 residues. The trim removed 5 bases at V and 3 bases at J, leaving 6 bases unmatched.

As for this clone: The sample carries other DNA sequences with the same CDR3. This sequence joins TRBV18 and TRBJ2-3; D unclear. Looked up from germline, CDR1 is KGHSH and CDR2 is LQKENI. The CDR3 has 13 amino acids. V was clipped by 0 bases and J by 3 bases, with 4 bases between them. This CDR3 is CASSPPGTDTQYF. The DNA of the CDR3 is TGTGCCAGCTCACCACCGGGAACAGATACGCAGTATTTT.

This sequence joins TRBV6-6 and TRBJ1-2; TRBD1 matches 10 bases. Trimming cost V 5 bases and J 4 bases; bases outside gene matches: 4. Germline assignment: CDR1 MNHNY and CDR2 SVGAGI (reference sequence). This CDR3 has 14 residues. CDR3 amino acids: CASSPGTGVYGYTF. The CDR3 DNA follows: TGTGCCAGCAGTCCCGGGACAGGGGTCTATGGCTACACCTTC.

The chain has TRBV7-8 and TRBJ1-5, with D maybe TRBD1 (6 bases). The ends were cut back, 7 bases at V and 5 bases at J, with 12 bases in the middle. The germline gives CDR1 SGHVS, CDR2 FQNEAQ. The CDR3 has 13 amino acids. The CDR3 loop is CASNYRADQPQHF. In nucleotides, the CDR3 is TGTGCCAGCAACTACAGGGCGGATCAGCCCCAGCATTTT. The full variable domain, rest sourced from reference TRBV7-8 and TRBJ1-5, is GAGVSQSPRYKVAKRGQDVALRCDPISGHVSLFWYQQALGQGPEFLTYFQNEAQLDKSGLPSDRFFAERPEGSVSTLKIQRTQQEDSAVYLCASNYRADQPQHFGDGTRLSIL.

The rearrangement links TRBV29-1 to TRBJ1-5, with a tentative D call TRBD1 (5 bases). Trimming pared 6 bases from V and 5 bases from J, leaving 17 bases between. Germline V CDR1 and CDR2: SQVTM, ANQGSEA. The CDR3 is made up of 14 amino acids. This CDR3 is CSVSSGSVDQPQHF. CDR3 coding DNA: TGCAGCGTCAGTTCAGGGTCTGTAGATCAGCCCCAGCATTTT.

The chain recombines TRBV30 with TRBJ2-7; TRBD1 is a possible D gene (5 bases). Germline CDR1 is GTSNPN and CDR2 is SVGIG (reference sequence). The length of the CDR3 is 12 residues. V was trimmed by 4 bases and J by 0 bases, leaving 7 bases between them. The CDR3 DNA follows: TGTGCCTGGAAAGGGGTCTCCTACGAGCAGTACTTC. Translating it yields CAWKGVSYEQYF.

The chain links TRBV29-1 to TRBJ2-7; 7 nucleotides match TRBD1. The J segment lost 1 base and the V segment lost 4 bases, leaving 4 bases of the junction unmatched. Per the germline V gene, CDR1 is SQVTM and CDR2 is ANQGSEA. CDR3 length equals 13 residues. The CDR3 DNA follows: TGCAGCGTTGGGCAGGGGGTTTCCTACGAGCAGTACTTC. It is translated as CSVGQGVSYEQYF.

The chain combines TRBV7-2 with TRBJ2-1; 11 bases align to TRBD2. J gave up 6 bases and V 4 bases, and 8 bases lay outside the gene matches. This CDR3 is 16 amino acids long. Germline assignment: CDR1 SGHTA and CDR2 FQGNSA. CDR3 residues: CASSSQGTSGSNEQFF. In nucleotides, the CDR3 is TGTGCCAGCAGCTCACAGGGGACTAGCGGTAGCAATGAGCAGTTCTTC.

This sequence joins TRBV5-4 and TRBJ1-1; no reliable D call. V gave up 4 bases and J gave up 1 base, with 8 bases separating them. This CDR3 has 13 residues. The germline CDR1 and CDR2 sequences are SGHNT and YYREEE (reference sequence). CDR3: CASSLDENTEAFF. CDR3 in DNA: TGTGCCAGCAGCCTAGACGAGAACACTGAAGCTTTCTTT. Variable domain in full (rest from reference TRBV5-4 and TRBJ1-1): ETGVTQSPTHLIKTRGQQVTLRCSSQSGHNTVSWYQQALGQGPQFIFQYYREEENGRGNFPPRFSGLQFPNYSSELNVNALELDDSALYLCASSLDENTEAFFGQGTRLTVV.

This clone appeared a few times. The chain has TRBV30 and TRBJ2-3, with D possibly matching TRBD1 (6 bases). This CDR3 contains 14 residues. V lost 4 bases and J 6 bases, leaving 17 bases between the germline ends. From germline, CDR1 is GTSNPN and CDR2 SVGIG (reference sequence). The CDR3: CAWTPRGGMDTQYF. Here the CDR3 DNA reads TGTGCCTGGACCCCCAGGGGTGGAATGGATACGCAGTATTTT.

This clone was seen a handful of times. The J gene is TRBJ2-5, the V gene TRBV15; a possible D gene is TRBD2 (5 bases). With 0 bases removed from V and 4 bases from J, the gap between germline ends came to 18 bases. This CDR3 has 17 amino acids. Per the germline V gene, CDR1 is LNHNV and CDR2 is YYDKDF (reference sequence). CDR3 sequence (DNA): TGTGCCACCAGCAGAGATATGAGAGGGTCGTTGCGAGAGACCCAGTACTTC. Amino acids: CATSRDMRGSLRETQYF. Using reference TRBV15 and TRBJ2-5 for the parts outside the CDR3, the full variable domain is DAMVIQNPRYQVTQFGKPVTLSCSQTLNHNVMYWYQQKSSQAPKLLFHYYDKDFNNEADTPDNFQSRRPNTSFCFLDIRSPGLGDTAMYLCATSRDMRGSLRETQYFGPGTRLLVL.

This clone was observed a handful of times. This chain connects TRBV29-1 to TRBJ1-2, with 7 bases identical to TRBD1. CDR3 length: 11 residues. CDR1 and CDR2 (germline): SQVTM, ANQGSEA. Trimming took 7 bases from V and 5 from J; bases not matched to a gene: 4. CDR3: CSAGQSYGYTF. DNA for the CDR3: TGCAGCGCGGGACAGTCTTATGGCTACACCTTC.

As regards this clone: The sample holds other DNA sequences that translate to the same CDR3. CDR3 DNA: TGTGCCTGGAGTGTATTGACAGGCAATCAGCCCCAGCATTTT. It encodes CAWSVLTGNQPQHF. The genes are TRBV30 and TRBJ1-5; TRBD1 is a possible D gene (5 bases). The ends were cut back, 0 bases at V and 2 bases at J, with 8 bases in the middle. The CDR3 loop spans 14 amino acids. Germline CDR1 is GTSNPN and CDR2 is SVGIG (reference sequence).

V usage is TRBV4-3 and J usage is TRBJ1-6, with D unclear. The CDR3 consists of 14 residues. V was clipped by 3 bases and J by 10 bases, with 13 bases between them. Germline CDR1 is LGHNA and CDR2 is YSLEER. CDR3 nucleotide sequence: TGCGCCAGCAGCCAGGCGACATCTATCTCACCCCTCCACTTT. It yields the protein CASSQATSISPLHF.

The CDR3 nucleotides are TGTGCCAGCAGTGAAATTGGGGCCACAGATACGCAGTATTTT. It translates to CASSEIGATDTQYF. This chain uses TRBV6-1 with TRBJ2-3, with D maybe TRBD1 (5 bases). Germline CDR1 is MNHNS and CDR2 is SASEGT. The CDR3 sequence is 14 residues long. The V gene lost 2 bases and the J gene lost 2 bases, with 8 bases spanning the gap.

The J gene is TRBJ2-7, the V gene TRBV30; 8 nucleotides match TRBD1. CDR1 and CDR2 from the germline V gene are GTSNPN and SVGIG (reference sequence). This CDR3 contains 12 residues. Trimming at V came to 6 bases and at J to 6 bases, leaving 7 bases not matched to a gene. The CDR3 coding sequence is TGTGCCTGTCCCAGGGGGCGCGGCGAGCAGTACTTC. It yields the protein CACPRGRGEQYF.

This clone was found once. The chain links TRBV10-3 to TRBJ2-1; D is perhaps TRBD2 (6 bases). CDR3 length: 11 amino acids. With 11 bases removed from V and 8 bases from J, the gap between germline ends came to 13 bases. Germline assignment: CDR1 ENHRY and CDR2 SYGVKD. The CDR3 coding sequence is TGTGCCTTCGGGAGTAGCGATGAGCAGTTCTTC. Translated, it gives CAFGSSDEQFF.

The J gene is TRBJ2-1, the V gene TRBV7-9; the D gene could be TRBD1 or TRBD2 (5 bases each). The CDR3 spans 12 residues. The germline V gene has CDR1 SEHNR and CDR2 FQNEAQ (reference sequence). V was cut by 0 bases and J by 14 bases, with 11 bases left in between. The CDR3, as DNA: TGTGCCAGCAGCTTAGCGACTTGGGACGAGTTCTTC. Amino acids: CASSLATWDEFF.

This clone was recorded only once. This chain links TRBV29-1 with TRBJ1-5; D remains ambiguous. V lost 4 bases to trimming and J lost 4 bases, with 11 bases between them. The CDR3 loop spans 13 amino acids. Germline CDR1 is SQVTM and CDR2 is ANQGSEA. The CDR3 DNA sequence: TGCAGCGTTGGGGCGGTGGCGAATCAGCCCCAGCATTTT. Translated, it gives CSVGAVANQPQHF.

CDR3 residues: CACSGLAVETQYF. In nucleotides, the CDR3 is TGTGCCTGCTCGGGACTAGCGGTGGAGACCCAGTACTTC. The chain uses TRBV30 and TRBJ2-5; TRBD2 matches at 11 bases. After removal of 6 bases from V and 5 bases from J, the junction contained 5 bases not matched to a gene. In germline, CDR1 is GTSNPN, CDR2 SVGIG (reference sequence). This CDR3 contains 13 residues.

This clone has just one count. CDR3 protein: CASSLSGPGNQPQHF. The CDR3 coding sequence is TGTGCCAGCAGTTTATCAGGGCCGGGCAATCAGCCCCAGCATTTT. This rearrangement joins TRBV27 to TRBJ1-5; no reliable D call. The germline V and J ends were trimmed by 0 bases and 2 bases, with 8 bases remaining between them. Germline-derived CDR1 and CDR2 are MNHEY and SMNVEV (reference sequence). The CDR3 spans 15 residues.

This clone was recorded a few times. The gene calls are TRBV29-1 and TRBJ1-4; no clear D. Trimming cost V 3 bases and J 0 bases, with 8 bases left between them. The CDR3 totals 14 residues. Germline V gene lookup returns CDR1 SQVTM and CDR2 ANQGSEA. The DNA for the CDR3 is TGCAGCGTTGAGGGTGGTGCAACTAATGAAAAACTGTTTTTT. Encoded protein: CSVEGGATNEKLFF.

The chain couples TRBV29-1 to TRBJ1-4; no clear D gene. V was cut by 4 bases and J by 4 bases, with 10 bases left in between. This CDR3 has 13 residues. From germline, CDR1 is SQVTM and CDR2 ANQGSEA. The CDR3 region is CSVGATLNEKLFF. In nucleotides, the CDR3 is TGCAGCGTTGGAGCCACTCTTAATGAAAAACTGTTTTTT.

The V gene is TRBV29-1, the J gene TRBJ2-1; 10 bases match TRBD1. V lost 7 bases to trimming and J lost 10 bases; unmatched junction nucleotides: 10. The CDR3 loop spans 13 amino acids. Germline V gene sequence: CDR1 SQVTM, CDR2 ANQGSEA. The DNA for the CDR3 is TGCAGCGCCCACCGGGACAGGGGTTACGAGCAGTTCTTC. Its translation: CSAHRDRGYEQFF.